The 28 T cell receptor beta chains below come from one sample, sequenced in a study of identical twins. MiXCR, run by TCRdb on the 5' RACE reads, gives a single entry per CDR3 protein. The repertoire holds over 550,000 distinct CDR3 sequences, just over 7% seen once, with about 1.5% in the top ten. A further study also used this sample, focusing on yellow fever vaccine responses in identical twins.

The sample was PBMCs. The receptor set was obtained from a woman younger than 35 in good health.

This clonotype showed up just a few times. The chain couples TRBV7-2 to TRBJ1-5; D unclear. Per the germline V gene, CDR1 is SGHTA and CDR2 is FQGNSA. The CDR3 has 15 amino acids. The V and J ends lost 2 bases and 0 bases respectively, with 8 bases between them. CDR3 nucleotides: TGTGCCAGCAGCTTACCAGCTTATAGCAATCAGCCCCAGCATTTT. Translated: CASSLPAYSNQPQHF.

This clonotype was observed a handful of times. This rearrangement joins TRBV20-1 to TRBJ2-3, with D hard to call. Between the trimmed V and J ends, which lost 3 bases and 5 bases, there was a span of 18 bases. Germline lookup yields CDR1 DFQATT and CDR2 SNEGSKA (reference sequence). The CDR3 contains 15 residues. The CDR3: CSASTQSDSRDTQYF. The CDR3 DNA reads TGCAGTGCTAGCACACAGTCTGACTCGCGAGATACGCAGTATTTT.

This clonotype has at least ten counts. The chain uses TRBV12-3 or TRBV12-4 and TRBJ2-5; D possibly corresponds to TRBD2 (5 bases). V was pared by 2 bases and J by 4 bases, with 8 bases between. The CDR3 runs 13 residues. CDR3: CASSLLGAETQYF. CDR3 DNA sequence: TGTGCCAGCAGTTTACTGGGAGCAGAGACCCAGTACTTC.

This clonotype was seen a handful of times. The V and J genes are TRBV10-3 and TRBJ2-3, with TRBD2 matching 9 bases. The CDR3 length is 19 residues. V lost 2 bases to trimming and J lost 2 bases; unmatched junction nucleotides: 14. CDR1 and CDR2 (germline): ENHRY, SYGVKD. CDR3 nucleotide sequence: TGTGCCATCAGTGAGCCGTGGGGGCTAGCGGGATCACACACAGATACGCAGTATTTT. This codes for CAISEPWGLAGSHTDTQYF.

In this sample, this clonotype turned up many times. The chain is built from TRBV5-1 and TRBJ2-3; D remains ambiguous. V gave up 5 bases and J gave up 1 base, with 11 bases separating them. CDR1 is SGHRS and CDR2 is YFSETQ in the germline V gene. This CDR3 is 14 amino acids long. The CDR3 is CASSNWARTDTQYF. CDR3 bases: TGCGCCAGCAGTAATTGGGCCCGCACAGATACGCAGTATTTT.

This clonotype showed up just a few times. V is TRBV7-2 and J is TRBJ2-5, with D uncertain. The V and J ends lost 2 bases and 5 bases respectively, with 12 bases between them. The CDR3 covers 14 residues. Germline V gene data show CDR1 as SGHTA and CDR2 as FQGNSA. DNA for the CDR3: TGTGCCAGCAGCTTATCGGGTAGCTGGGAGACCCAGTACTTC. Translating gives CASSLSGSWETQYF.

This clonotype was counted many times. V gene TRBV12-3 or TRBV12-4 combines with J gene TRBJ2-3; the D is unclear. The CDR3 is 15 residues long. Trimming cost V 1 base and J 0 bases, with 8 bases left between them. This chain's CDR3 is CASSLVSESTDTQYF. CDR3 DNA sequence: TGTGCCAGCAGTTTAGTTTCAGAAAGCACAGATACGCAGTATTTT.

This clonotype was picked up a small number of times. The CDR3 loop is CASSEARRNNQPQHF. The CDR3 DNA sequence: TGTGCCAGCAGTGAAGCCCGGCGGAATAATCAGCCCCAGCATTTT. This rearrangement joins TRBV2 to TRBJ1-5; D not certain. V gave up 0 bases and J gave up 4 bases, with 10 bases separating them. CDR1 and CDR2 (germline): SNHLY, FYNNEI. CDR3 length: 15 amino acids.

This clonotype was found a few times. The chain joins TRBV6-5 to TRBJ2-6; no clear D. Germline V gives CDR1 MNHEY, CDR2 SVGAGI. CDR3 length equals 16 residues. The V end lost 2 bases, the J end lost 0 bases, and 8 bases lay between the germline ends. DNA for the CDR3: TGTGCCAGCAGTTACGTGCAGCTCTCTGGGGCCAACGTCCTGACTTTC. It yields the protein CASSYVQLSGANVLTF.

This clonotype was seen at least ten times. V gene TRBV12-3 or TRBV12-4 combines with J gene TRBJ2-3, with 8 nucleotides matching TRBD2. The CDR3 extends over 15 amino acids. V lost 3 bases to trimming and J lost 3 bases; unmatched junction nucleotides: 5. The CDR3 spells CASSLGGRLTDTQYF. As DNA, the CDR3 is TGTGCCAGCAGTTTGGGCGGGAGGTTGACAGATACGCAGTATTTT.

V gene TRBV6-1 combines with J gene TRBJ1-5, with D unresolved. The CDR3 totals 16 residues. Germline CDR1 MNHNS, CDR2 SASEGT. V was clipped by 2 bases and J by 0 bases, with 11 bases between them. CDR3 loop: CASSERMLNSNQPQHF. The CDR3 DNA is TGTGCCAGCAGTGAACGGATGCTGAATAGCAATCAGCCCCAGCATTTT.

In its sample, this clonotype was seen a few times. The chain has TRBV12-3 or TRBV12-4 and TRBJ2-1; D may be TRBD2 (5 bases). Trimming removed 7 bases from V and 5 bases from J, with 24 bases in between. This CDR3 spans 17 amino acids. The CDR3 nucleotides read TGTGCCAGCACCCGACTCCGCGGAAGCGGAGGAAACAATGAGCAGTTCTTC. Its translation: CASTRLRGSGGNNEQFF.

This rearrangement joins TRBV11-3 to TRBJ2-7, with 9 bases aligning to TRBD1. CDR1 and CDR2 from the germline V gene are SGHNT and YENEEA. This CDR3 spans 17 amino acids. The ends lost 0 bases at V and 4 bases at J; junction bases unmatched: 10. The CDR3 DNA reads TGTGCCAGCAGCTTAGATCGCTACAGGGGGCAGGGTTACGAGCAGTACTTC. Its translation is CASSLDRYRGQGYEQYF.

A note on this clonotype: A read error may be the cause here, since a much bigger clone is one base away. The CDR3 sequence is CASSATGRETQYF. CDR3 coding DNA: TGTGCCAGCAGTGCGACAGGGAGGGAGACCCAGTACTTC. The V and J genes are TRBV6-1 and TRBJ2-5, with D possibly matching TRBD1 (7 bases). This CDR3 spans 13 amino acids. Germline CDR1 and CDR2: MNHNS and SASEGT. Trimming took 4 bases from V and 5 from J, leaving 11 bases between them.

This clonotype was recorded many times. V and J are TRBV9 and TRBJ2-2; possible D gene TRBD2, 5 bases. Looked up from germline, CDR1 is SGDLS and CDR2 is YYNGEE. The CDR3 contains 14 residues. V was cut by 2 bases and J by 9 bases, with 14 bases left in between. CDR3 in DNA: TGTGCCAGCAGCGTCCGGGGATATGGCCGGGAGCTGTTTTTT. This encodes CASSVRGYGRELFF.

V gene TRBV12-3 or TRBV12-4 combines with J gene TRBJ1-1; D unclear. This CDR3 spans 14 amino acids. V was trimmed by 3 bases and J by 0 bases, leaving 8 bases between them. Here the CDR3 reads CASSFQALNTEAFF. CDR3 bases: TGTGCCAGCAGTTTCCAAGCATTGAACACTGAAGCTTTCTTT.

V and J are TRBV6-5 and TRBJ1-5; no clear D gene. V was pared by 2 bases and J by 5 bases, with 13 bases between. The CDR3 is 15 residues long. Germline CDR1 reads MNHEY; CDR2 reads SVGAGI. CDR3 loop: CASSYRTVGYQPQHF. The CDR3 DNA sequence: TGTGCCAGCAGTTACCGGACGGTTGGGTATCAGCCCCAGCATTTT.

This clonotype was detected a few times. The chain joins TRBV7-8 to TRBJ2-7; the match to TRBD2 covers 9 bases. From germline, CDR1 is SGHVS and CDR2 FQNEAQ. The CDR3 sequence is 15 residues long. V lost 1 base and J lost 5; bases outside the gene matches: 6. The CDR3 DNA is TGTGCCAGCAGCTTAGAGGGACTAGCTTATCACGAGCAGTACGTC. Its protein is CASSLEGLAYHEQYV.

This clonotype showed up just a few times. The chain links TRBV5-1 to TRBJ2-5, with unresolved D. This CDR3 comprises 15 residues. Germline CDR1 is SGHRS and CDR2 is YFSETQ. Trimming removed 1 base at V and 0 bases at J, with 10 bases between. The CDR3 sequence is CASSLLSSNQETQYF. DNA for the CDR3: TGCGCCAGCAGCTTGTTGTCTAGTAACCAAGAGACCCAGTACTTC.

J is TRBJ2-2 and V is TRBV12-3 or TRBV12-4; D is unresolved. The CDR3 extends over 13 amino acids. V was shortened by 6 bases and J by 6 bases, with 11 bases between the two germline ends. CDR3 residues: CASRLDSPGELFF. In DNA, the CDR3 is TGTGCCAGCAGACTCGACTCTCCCGGGGAGCTGTTTTTT.

V gene TRBV7-2 combines with J gene TRBJ2-2, with D possibly TRBD2 on 5 matching bases. Germline V gene data show CDR1 as SGHTA and CDR2 as FQGNSA. The CDR3 has 15 residues. Trimming cost V 5 bases and J 7 bases, with 17 bases left between them. The CDR3 sequence is CASSPRTSTGGELFF. The CDR3 bases are TGTGCCAGCAGCCCCAGAACTAGTACGGGCGGGGAGCTGTTTTTT.

The sample holds a few counts of this clonotype. The chain recombines TRBV20-1 with TRBJ2-1; TRBD1 matches at 11 bases. The J segment lost 0 bases and the V segment lost 3 bases, leaving 7 bases of the junction unmatched. The CDR3 has 17 amino acids. Germline V lookup: CDR1 DFQATT, CDR2 SNEGSKA (reference sequence). Written as DNA, the CDR3 is TGCAGTGCTAGTCGGACAGGGGGCAAAAGCTCCTACAATGAGCAGTTCTTC. Translation gives CSASRTGGKSSYNEQFF.

There are a few counts of this clonotype. V is TRBV6-5 and J is TRBJ1-2, with D uncertain. The V end lost 2 bases, the J end lost 3 bases, and 7 bases lay between the germline ends. The CDR3 spans 13 residues. Germline V lookup: CDR1 MNHEY, CDR2 SVGAGI. This CDR3 is CASSYIAHYGYTF. Written as DNA, the CDR3 is TGTGCCAGCAGTTACATAGCTCACTATGGCTACACCTTC.

This clonotype has more than one count but fewer than ten. The chain joins TRBV7-7 to TRBJ2-2; maybe TRBD1 (5 bases). The V gene's germline CDR1 is SSHAT and CDR2 FNYEAQ (reference sequence). V lost 4 bases, J lost 6 bases, and 9 bases lay in between. CDR3 length: 13 residues. CDR3 protein: CASSSQTAGELFF. CDR3 sequence (DNA): TGTGCCAGCAGCTCACAGACAGCCGGGGAGCTGTTTTTT.

Only a few counts were recorded for this clonotype. The V and J genes are TRBV29-1 and TRBJ2-7; D unresolved. The CDR3 sequence is 11 residues long. Trimming shortened V by 4 bases and J by 6 bases, and 10 bases separated the two germline ends. The V gene's germline CDR1 is SQVTM and CDR2 ANQGSEA. In DNA, the CDR3 is TGCAGCGTTGGGAGTATAGCCGAGCAGTACTTC. Amino acids: CSVGSIAEQYF.

This clonotype showed up just a few times. The CDR3 DNA sequence: TGCGCCAGCAGCGCCGCATCACCCAGGGACAGCTATGGCTACACCTTC. Encoded protein: CASSAASPRDSYGYTF. V gene TRBV5-1 combines with J gene TRBJ1-2, with 7 bases fitting TRBD1. V dropped 4 bases and J dropped 4; count of bases not matched to a gene: 13. Germline CDR1 reads SGHRS; CDR2 reads YFSETQ. This CDR3 has 16 amino acids.

This clonotype was seen repeatedly, ten times or more. The chain couples TRBV5-1 to TRBJ2-1, with a weak D call TRBD2 (7 bases). Germline values: CDR1 SGHRS, CDR2 YFSETQ. This CDR3 comprises 16 residues. The ends were cut back, 0 bases at V and 4 bases at J, with 14 bases in the middle. The CDR3 bases are TGCGCCAGCAGCTTGGGCGGGGGCTTCAGATACAATGAGCAGTTCTTC. It yields the protein CASSLGGGFRYNEQFF.

In its sample, this clonotype was seen a few times. This chain joins TRBV18 and TRBJ1-1; 7 bases are shared with TRBD1. From germline, CDR1 is KGHSH and CDR2 LQKENI. After removal of 3 bases from V and 5 bases from J, the junction contained 6 bases not matched to a gene. The CDR3 consists of 14 residues. The CDR3 here is CASSPTGRSTEAFF. CDR3 coding DNA: TGTGCCAGCTCACCGACAGGGCGTTCGACTGAAGCTTTCTTT.